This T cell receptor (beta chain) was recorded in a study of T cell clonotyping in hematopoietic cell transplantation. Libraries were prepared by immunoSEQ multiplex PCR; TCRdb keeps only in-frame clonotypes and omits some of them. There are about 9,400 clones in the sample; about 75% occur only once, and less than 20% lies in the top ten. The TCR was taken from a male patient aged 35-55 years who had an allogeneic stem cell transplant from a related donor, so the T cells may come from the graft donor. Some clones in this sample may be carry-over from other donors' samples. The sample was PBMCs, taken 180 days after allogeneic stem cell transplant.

The CDR3 coding sequence is TGTGCCAGCAGCTTTTCGGTCGGGGGCTTCGCCGAGCAGTACTTC. The encoded protein is CASSFSVGGFAEQYF. The rearrangement uses TRBV5-6 and TRBJ2-7; D tentatively reads TRBD1 or TRBD2 (6 bases each). Between the trimmed V and J ends, which lost 2 bases and 6 bases, there was a span of 18 bases. Germline loops: CDR1 SGHDT, CDR2 YYEEEE. This CDR3 spans 15 amino acids.